The 9 T cell receptor beta chains presented below share a single source sample, sequenced in a study of memory CD4+ T cells and cytomegalovirus serostatus. Method: immunoSEQ multiplex PCR; TCRdb's copy keeps in-frame clones and lacks some. The sample has some 50,000 clones, roughly four fifths seen once. The sort gate was single viable CD3+CD4+CD8-CD45RO+ cells for memory CD4+ T cells. Sequenced material: memory CD4+ T cells from blood. These receptors were collected from an adult in good health and CMV-seropositive.

This clone was seen only a few times. The chain joins TRBV6-5 to TRBJ1-4, with D perhaps matching TRBD1 (5 bases). Trimming took off 6 bases at V and 8 bases at J, with 16 bases between the two ends. Germline V gives CDR1 MNHEY, CDR2 SVGAGI. The CDR3 loop spans 14 amino acids. CDR3 sequence: CASSPDVWGEKLFF. For the CDR3, the DNA is TGTGCCAGCAGCCCTGATGTGTGGGGCGAAAAACTGTTTTTT.

The genes are TRBV7-8 and TRBJ2-7; 9 positions match TRBD1. The CDR3 has 14 amino acids. The trim removed 5 bases at V and 7 bases at J, leaving 9 bases unmatched. CDR1 SGHVS and CDR2 FQNEAQ come from the germline V gene. The chain's CDR3 is CASSRGQGTVEQYF. DNA for the CDR3: TGTGCCAGCAGCAGAGGACAGGGGACAGTTGAGCAGTACTTC.

This clone was counted between two and nine times. V gene TRBV19 combines with J gene TRBJ2-4, with 9 bases lining up with TRBD1. The germline CDR1 and CDR2 sequences are LNHDA and SQIVND (reference sequence). The CDR3 contains 16 residues. Trimming at V came to 9 bases and at J to 3 bases, leaving 12 bases not matched to a gene. This chain's CDR3 is CARLPGQGDFKNIQYF. DNA for the CDR3: TGTGCCAGACTACCGGGACAGGGAGACTTCAAAAACATTCAGTACTTC.

Only a few counts were recorded for this clone. Relative to the germline gene, one junction end is altered; a read error may explain this. The genes are TRBV7-7 and TRBJ2-3, with D possibly being TRBD1 or TRBD2 (6 bases each). The CDR3 contains 13 residues. Germline loops: CDR1 SSHAT, CDR2 FNYEAQ (reference sequence). CDR3 nucleotide sequence: TGTGCTAGCAGCCCTTCACAGGGAGGTACGCAGTATTTT. Amino acids: CASSPSQGGTQYF.

The rearrangement uses TRBV5-1 and TRBJ2-1; D gene uncertain. V was shortened by 4 bases and J by 2 bases, with 13 bases between the two germline ends. CDR1 SGHRS and CDR2 YFSETQ come from the germline V gene. CDR3 length: 15 amino acids. The chain's CDR3 is CASSPNKDTYNEQFF. In DNA, the CDR3 is TGCGCCAGCAGCCCGAATAAAGATACCTACAATGAGCAGTTCTTC.

With respect to this clone: Germline and junction disagree at one end, which may indicate a read error. J is TRBJ2-1 and V is TRBV6-5; 12 nucleotides line up with TRBD2. Germline CDR1 is MNHEY and CDR2 is SVGAGI. The CDR3 sequence is 15 residues long. For the CDR3, the DNA is TGTGCCAGCAGTACCCCTAGCGGGGGGGCGGATGGTACGGTCTTC. Translation gives CASSTPSGGADGTVF.

The chain is built from TRBV1 and TRBJ1-6; TRBD1 is taken as the D call from the table, unchecked against the DNA. TRBV1 is a pseudogene. The CDR3 is 21 residues long. The CDR3: CTSSPNSGTGQINVHNSPLHF. DNA for the CDR3: TGCACCAGCAGCCCGAACTCCGGGACAGGGCAGATTAACGTACATAATTCACCCCTCCACTTT.

The chain couples TRBV9 to TRBJ2-3, with D possibly TRBD2 on 5 matching bases. CDR3 length: 15 residues. V was shortened by 0 bases and J by 0 bases, with 8 bases between the two germline ends. Germline values: CDR1 SGDLS, CDR2 YYNGEE. The CDR3 DNA follows: TGTGCCAGCAGCGTAGCGGGATATAGCACAGATACGCAGTATTTT. Translated, it gives CASSVAGYSTDTQYF.

The V gene is TRBV7-9, the J gene TRBJ2-2; no reliable D call. Trimming left V 1 base short and J 6 bases short, with 3 bases between. Germline V gives CDR1 SEHNR, CDR2 FQNEAQ (reference sequence). The CDR3 spans 12 residues. The CDR3 loop is CASSLDSGELFF. The CDR3 bases are TGTGCCAGCAGCTTAGACTCCGGGGAGCTGTTTTTT.